These T cell receptor beta chains were read from a single sample in a study of post-analysis software for immune sequencing data. One entry per CDR3 protein results from TCRdb running MiXCR on the PCR reads. The sample shows a few hundred thousand distinct CDR3 sequences, 36% of them seen only once. What was sequenced was blood. The receptors were gathered from a girl aged 10-17 years with multiple sclerosis. Both conserved end residues are part of each CDR3. A D gene is named only where the DNA matches it firmly. Part of the rows lack a size; the others show once, few, many or a class for expanded clones.

TRBV19	many	-	TRBJ2-1	CASQLAPTLIQNEQFF	TGTGCCAGCCAACTAGCTCCCACCCTTATACAGAATGAGCAGTTCTTC
TRBV6-1	few	-	TRBJ1-5	CASSREVSNQPQHF	TGTGCCAGCAGTCGAGAAGTTAGCAATCAGCCCCAGCATTTT
TRBV19	-	-	TRBJ2-7	CASRGGAEEQYF	TGTGCCAGTCGAGGGGGAGCGGAAGAGCAGTACTTC
TRBV6-6	many	TRBD2	TRBJ2-3	CASSYQGLAGANTQYF	TGTGCCAGCAGTTACCAAGGACTAGCGGGGGCGAATACGCAGTATTTT
TRBV7-2	many	-	TRBJ2-3	CASSPQVGGTDTQYF	TGTGCCAGCAGCCCACAAGTGGGCGGTACAGATACGCAGTATTTT
TRBV29-1	many	TRBD1	TRBJ1-2	CSAQGDEGYTF	TGCAGCGCACAGGGGGACGAGGGCTACACCTTC
TRBV6-5	few	-	TRBJ2-7	CASSPGEYEQYF	TGTGCCAGCAGTCCAGGGGAGTACGAGCAGTACTTC
TRBV19	-	-	TRBJ2-3	CASQGIPAGASTDTQYF	TGTGCCAGTCAAGGGATCCCGGCGGGGGCTAGCACAGATACGCAGTATTTT
TRBV7-2	many	-	TRBJ2-5	CASSLVASAQETQYF	TGTGCCAGCAGTTTAGTGGCTAGCGCACAAGAGACCCAGTACTTC
TRBV20-1	-	-	TRBJ2-7	CSASARSSYEQYF	TGCAGTGCTAGCGCGAGGAGCTCCTACGAGCAGTACTTC
TRBV7-2	few	-	TRBJ2-7	CASSLGGGGGSYEQYF	TGTGCCAGCAGCTTAGGGGGCGGGGGCGGCTCCTACGAGCAGTACTTC
TRBV4-2	few	-	TRBJ2-7	CASSQAASVPYEQYF	TGTGCCAGCAGCCAAGCAGCTAGCGTCCCCTACGAGCAGTACTTC
TRBV19	many	TRBD1	TRBJ1-2	CASSNRGGNYGYTF	TGTGCCAGTAGTAACAGGGGAGGCAACTATGGCTACACCTTC
TRBV15	many	TRBD1	TRBJ2-3	CATSSGQGPDTQYF	TGTGCCACCAGCAGCGGACAGGGCCCAGATACGCAGTATTTT
TRBV20-1	-	-	TRBJ2-5	CSARGTTTGPQYF	TGCAGTGCTAGAGGGACTACCACAGGGCCGCAGTACTTC
TRBV6-6	many	-	TRBJ2-1	CASSYPSTSDNEQFF	TGTGCCAGCAGTTATCCCTCGACTAGTGACAATGAGCAGTTCTTC
TRBV7-2	-	TRBD1	TRBJ2-7	CASSLVGLQGAIIAYEQYF	TGTGCCAGCAGCTTAGTCGGTTTGCAGGGGGCGATAATAGCCTACGAGCAGTACTTC
TRBV20-1	-	TRBD1	TRBJ2-7	CSAGGPGQGFYEQYF	TGCAGTGCTGGCGGTCCGGGACAGGGATTCTACGAGCAGTACTTC
TRBV7-6	many	-	TRBJ2-1	CASSPRLEGEQFF	TGTGCCAGCAGCCCCCGTTTGGAGGGAGAGCAGTTCTTC
TRBV28	-	-	TRBJ1-1	CASSTGKGVSPFF	TGTGCCAGCAGTACAGGCAAAGGGGTTTCGCCTTTCTTT
TRBV5-1	-	-	TRBJ2-7	CASSGGTRKGFYNEQYF	TGCGCCAGCAGCGGCGGGACACGAAAGGGATTCTACAATGAGCAGTACTTC
TRBV6-5	many	-	TRBJ1-2	CASSYSTAPYGYTF	TGTGCCAGCAGTTACTCGACAGCTCCCTATGGCTACACCTTC
TRBV5-5	-	-	TRBJ2-2	CASSLSLQGPTGELFF	TGTGCCAGCAGCCTTAGTCTGCAGGGGCCCACCGGGGAGCTGTTTTTT
TRBV9	few	-	TRBJ1-1	CASSVDFGVDGNTEAFF	TGTGCCAGCAGCGTAGATTTCGGGGTGGATGGGAACACTGAAGCTTTCTTT
TRBV10-2	-	TRBD2	TRBJ2-7	CASSFSTSGIYEQYF	TGCGCCAGCAGCTTTTCGACTAGCGGGATCTACGAGCAGTACTTC
TRBV20-1	many	TRBD1	TRBJ1-5	CSGMDQGGGNQPQHF	TGCAGTGGGATGGATCAGGGGGGCGGCAATCAGCCCCAGCATTTT
TRBV4-1	many	-	TRBJ2-1	CASTPSAYNEQFF	TGCGCCAGCACCCCCTCTGCCTACAATGAGCAGTTCTTC
TRBV20-1	once	-	TRBJ2-5	CSARMGETQYF	TGCAGTGCTAGGATGGGGGAGACCCAGTACTTC
TRBV5-1	many	TRBD1	TRBJ2-4	CASSLEAGGAKNIQYF	TGCGCCAGCAGCTTGGAGGCAGGGGGAGCCAAAAACATTCAGTACTTC
TRBV6-1	few	TRBD1	TRBJ2-5	CASKGTGESVRETQYF	TGTGCCAGCAAAGGGACAGGGGAATCGGTCCGGGAGACCCAGTACTTC
TRBV28	-	-	TRBJ1-5	CASRPTHWTASNQPQHF	TGTGCCAGCAGACCGACCCACTGGACAGCTAGCAATCAGCCCCAGCATTTT
TRBV20-1	many	TRBD1	TRBJ1-6	CSARARQGNSPLHF	TGCAGTGCTAGAGCTCGACAGGGGAATTCACCCCTCCACTTT
TRBV20-1	once	TRBD1	TRBJ2-1	CSARVRTGVKQFF	TGCAGTGCTAGAGTAAGGACAGGGGTGAAGCAGTTCTTC
TRBV20-1	many	TRBD1	TRBJ2-3	CSARPDRGWGDTQYF	TGCAGTGCTAGACCCGACAGGGGTTGGGGCGATACGCAGTATTTT
TRBV6-5	many	TRBD1	TRBJ1-1	CASSRDSGLTEAFF	TGTGCCAGCAGCCGGGACAGCGGCCTCACTGAAGCTTTCTTT
TRBV10-3	-	TRBD2	TRBJ2-3	CAISAASGRGTDTQYF	TGTGCCATCAGTGCAGCTAGCGGCCGCGGCACAGATACGCAGTATTTT
TRBV14	many	TRBD2	TRBJ2-7	CASSQLAGYEQYF	TGTGCCAGCAGCCAACTAGCGGGGTACGAGCAGTACTTC